Presented here are 14 T cell receptor beta chains from one specimen sequenced in a study of cytomegalovirus exposure and HLA in healthy donors. Profiled with immunoSEQ multiplex PCR; TCRdb holds only in-frame clones, not every one. The repertoire includes approximately 270,000 clones, 80% to 90% of them detected once, and roughly 1% sits in the top ten. Specimen: PBMCs. The receptors stem from a woman aged 18-29 years in good health and CMV-seronegative.

The V call is TRBV7-8, the J call TRBJ2-7, with D perhaps TRBD2 (6 bases). Germline CDR1 SGHVS, CDR2 FQNEAQ. The CDR3 is 14 amino acids. V lost 8 bases to trimming and J lost 3 bases, with 17 bases between them. The CDR3 here is CASEEGAAFYEQYF. CDR3 in DNA: TGTGCCAGCGAGGAGGGCGCCGCGTTCTACGAGCAGTACTTC.

The chain couples TRBV6-5 to TRBJ1-1; D is ambiguous. Germline CDR1 reads MNHEY; CDR2 reads SVGAGI. Trimming stripped 7 bases from V and 8 bases from J, with 17 bases between. CDR3 length: 13 residues. The CDR3 is CASIVWAPFEAFF. The CDR3 nucleotides read TGTGCCAGCATAGTGTGGGCGCCATTCGAAGCTTTCTTT.

The genes are TRBV7-2 and TRBJ1-1; TRBD1 might be the D (5 bases). Trimming removed 4 bases from V and 7 bases from J, with 16 bases in between. From germline, CDR1 is SGHTA and CDR2 FQGNSA. The CDR3 totals 14 residues. The CDR3 region has the DNA TGTGCCAGCAGCTCTGTCGGAGGGGCCAATGAAGCTTTCTTT. Translation gives CASSSVGGANEAFF.

The rearrangement uses TRBV27 and TRBJ2-1, with TRBD2 matching over 9 bases. The germline V gene has CDR1 MNHEY and CDR2 SMNVEV (reference sequence). CDR3 size: 15 residues. The V gene end was trimmed by 5 bases and the J gene end by 3 bases; junction bases not matched to a gene: 5. The DNA for the CDR3 is TGTGCCAGCAGTCCCTCTAGCGGGATCTACAATGAGCAGTTCTTC. It codes for CASSPSSGIYNEQFF.

CDR3 region: CASSPGLTDLYGYTF. CDR3 in DNA: TGTGCCAGCAGTCCTGGACTTACTGACTTGTATGGCTACACCTTC. This chain links TRBV27 with TRBJ1-2; D unclear. Germline V CDR1 and CDR2: MNHEY, SMNVEV (reference sequence). V lost 5 bases and J lost 5, with 18 bases in between. The CDR3 loop spans 15 amino acids.

The V and J genes are TRBV29-1 and TRBJ2-1, with a weak D call TRBD2 (6 bases). Germline V gene lookup returns CDR1 SQVTM and CDR2 ANQGSEA. The CDR3 covers 15 residues. V dropped 0 bases and J dropped 1 base, with 10 bases sitting between them. Here the CDR3 DNA reads TGCAGCGTTGAAGATCGGGAGAAGTCCTACAATGAGCAGTTCTTC. Protein product: CSVEDREKSYNEQFF.

This clone was seen a handful of times. The V and J genes are TRBV6-1 and TRBJ1-5; D remains unclear. V lost 6 bases to trimming and J lost 5 bases, with 8 bases between them. This CDR3 spans 12 amino acids. The germline CDR1 and CDR2 sequences are MNHNS and SASEGT. CDR3 nucleotide sequence: TGTGCCAGCAGGCGGGAAGATCAGCCCCAGCATTTT. Residues: CASRREDQPQHF.

The chain has TRBV25-1 and TRBJ1-1; D may be TRBD1 (6 bases). V lost 3 bases, J lost 6 bases, and 17 bases lay in between. The CDR3 totals 15 residues. In germline, CDR1 is MGHDK, CDR2 SYGVNS. Here the CDR3 reads CASSDRGSRDAEAFF. The CDR3 bases are TGTGCCAGCAGTGACAGGGGTTCCCGCGACGCTGAAGCTTTCTTT.

This sequence joins TRBV4-2 and TRBJ2-3, with TRBD2 matching 8 bases. This CDR3 contains 16 residues. Germline CDR1 reads LGHNA; CDR2 reads YNFKEQ. V shed 1 base and J 2 bases; nucleotides not matched to a gene: 5. In DNA, the CDR3 is TGTGCCAGCAGCCAAGTTGTAGCGGGGAACACAGATACGCAGTATTTT. Residues: CASSQVVAGNTDTQYF.

The chain recombines TRBV6-1 with TRBJ1-1; D unclear. CDR3 size: 15 residues. Trimming shortened V by 1 base and J by 4 bases, and 13 bases separated the two germline ends. The germline gives CDR1 MNHNS, CDR2 SASEGT. The CDR3 protein is CASSEGAVEGTEAFF. For the CDR3, the DNA is TGTGCCAGCAGTGAAGGGGCAGTTGAGGGCACTGAAGCTTTCTTT.

The chain is built from TRBV6-5 and TRBJ1-4, with 7 nucleotides matching TRBD1. The length of the CDR3 is 14 residues. V was clipped by 5 bases and J by 4 bases; unmatched bases: 4. Germline V gene lookup returns CDR1 MNHEY and CDR2 SVGAGI. Written as DNA, the CDR3 is TGTGCCAGCAGTCGAGACAGGGTTAATGAAAAACTGTTTTTT. Amino acid sequence: CASSRDRVNEKLFF.

V usage is TRBV28 and J usage is TRBJ2-3; perhaps TRBD2 as D (6 bases). The CDR3 sequence is 15 residues long. The germline V and J ends were trimmed by 10 bases and 0 bases, with 17 bases remaining between them. The germline gives CDR1 MDHEN, CDR2 SYDVKM. The chain's CDR3 is CATDAAGSSTDTQYF. As DNA, the CDR3 is TGTGCCACCGACGCAGCGGGTTCTAGCACAGATACGCAGTATTTT.

V usage is TRBV7-6 and J usage is TRBJ2-2, with 7 bases that match TRBD1. CDR3 length: 16 residues. From germline, CDR1 is SGHVS and CDR2 FNYEAQ. V lost 5 bases, J lost 6 bases, and 12 bases stayed unmatched. The CDR3 DNA sequence: TGTGCCAGCAGCCTTAGACAGGGAGTCGACCCCGGGGAGCTGTTTTTT. Encoded protein: CASSLRQGVDPGELFF.

The rearrangement uses TRBV2 and TRBJ2-1; 8 nucleotides line up with TRBD2. With V trimmed by 2 bases and J by 7 bases, 7 bases remained unmatched. The length of the CDR3 is 15 residues. Germline CDR1 SNHLY, CDR2 FYNNEI. The CDR3 DNA follows: TGTGCCAGCAGTGAACGTCTAGCGGGTGCAAATGAGCAGTTCTTC. Amino acids: CASSERLAGANEQFF. Combining the CDR3 with reference TRBV2 and TRBJ2-1 gives the whole variable domain EPEVTQTPSHQVTQMGQEVILRCVPISNHLYFYWYRQILGQKVEFLVSFYNNEISEKSEIFDDQFSVERPDGSNFTLKIRSTKLEDSAMYFCASSERLAGANEQFFGPGTRLTVL.